The rows below give T cell receptor beta chains drawn from one sample of a study of T cell responses to AZD1222 COVID-19 vaccine. Data came from immunoSEQ multiplex PCR; TCRdb stores just in-frame clones and leaves some out. The data hold some 130,000 clones, with about 93% observed a single time. The sequences come from peripheral blood, collected 28 days after the second AZD1222 dose. The receptor set was obtained from an adult who received the AZD1222 COVID-19 vaccine. The CDR3 runs from the conserved cysteine through the conserved F or W. The D gene is left open where the match is weak. Expanded clones get a size class; other rows say once, few or many, or leave the size out.

length	J	V	size	D	CDR3	DNA
14	TRBJ1-6	TRBV19	once	.	CASSFYSADSPLHF	TGTGCCAGTAGTTTCTACTCCGCGGATTCACCCCTCCACTTT
14	TRBJ1-1	TRBV5-5	.	.	CASSSLFPQGEAFF	TGTGCCAGCAGCTCACTATTTCCGCAGGGTGAAGCTTTCTTT
14	TRBJ1-2	TRBV7-2	.	.	CASSPSAEPYGYTF	TGTGCCAGCAGCCCGTCAGCGGAGCCCTATGGCTACACCTTC
14	TRBJ1-2	TRBV29-1	once	.	CSVETPYRQYGYTF	TGCAGCGTCGAGACCCCGTACCGCCAGTATGGCTACACCTTC
13	TRBJ1-2	TRBV12-3/TRBV12-4	.	.	CASTRGGRHGYTF	TGTGCCAGCACCCGCGGAGGGAGGCATGGCTACACCTTC
13	TRBJ2-3	TRBV2	.	.	CASKYRPTDTQYF	TGTGCCAGCAAGTACCGCCCCACAGATACGCAGTATTTT
16	TRBJ2-3	TRBV7-2	.	.	CASSQNGLGGGDTQYF	TGTGCCAGCAGCCAGAACGGACTAGGGGGAGGAGATACGCAGTATTTT
14	TRBJ2-7	TRBV7-2	.	.	CASSSAVAGYEQYF	TGTGCCAGCAGCTCGGCCGTAGCTGGGTACGAGCAGTACTTC
14	TRBJ2-7	TRBV13	once	.	CASSLGEATYEQYF	TGTGCCAGCAGCTTAGGGGAAGCCACCTACGAGCAGTACTTC
17	TRBJ2-1	TRBV28	.	.	CASSLMFEGMGDNEQFF	TGTGCCAGCAGTTTAATGTTTGAGGGGATGGGGGACAATGAGCAGTTCTTC
12	TRBJ2-1	TRBV7-2	few	.	CASSSMRNEQFF	TGTGCCAGCAGCTCAATGAGAAATGAGCAGTTCTTC
12	TRBJ1-6	TRBV16	.	.	CASSPGGSPLHF	TGTGCCAGCAGCCCGGGAGGTTCACCCCTCCACTTT
13	TRBJ1-1	TRBV7-9	few	.	CASSLEPRVKAFF	TGTGCCAGCAGCTTAGAGCCCAGGGTGAAAGCTTTCTTT
13	TRBJ2-5	TRBV2	.	TRBD2	CASSEVSGKTQYF	TGTGCCAGCAGTGAAGTGAGCGGGAAGACCCAGTACTTC
12	TRBJ1-2	TRBV29-1	.	.	CSVEEWGLGYTF	TGCAGCGTTGAAGAGTGGGGGCTTGGCTACACCTTC
14	TRBJ2-2	TRBV10-2	.	TRBD2	CASGRGEGTGELFF	TGCGCCAGCGGCCGGGGGGAAGGCACCGGGGAGCTGTTTTTT
14	TRBJ2-1	TRBV9	.	.	CASSPIQGGNEQFF	TGTGCCAGCAGCCCCATTCAGGGTGGCAATGAGCAGTTCTTC
12	TRBJ1-2	TRBV30	.	.	CAWMRGNYGYTF	TGTGCCTGGATGAGGGGGAACTATGGCTACACCTTC
15	TRBJ2-5	TRBV5-1	.	TRBD2	CASSHPGGGGETQYF	TGCGCCAGCAGCCATCCCGGGGGGGGCGGAGAGACCCAGTACTTC
18	TRBJ1-3	TRBV7-6	few	.	CASSYLIREVLSGNTIYF	TGTGCCAGCAGCTACCTGATCAGGGAGGTCCTCTCTGGAAACACCATATATTTT
13	TRBJ1-5	TRBV12-3/TRBV12-4	.	.	CASSLGQNQPQHF	TGTGCCAGCAGTTTGGGTCAGAATCAGCCCCAGCATTTT
14	TRBJ1-1	TRBV7-2	.	TRBD1	CASSSGTGGLEAFF	TGTGCCAGCAGCTCCGGGACAGGGGGTCTAGAAGCTTTCTTT
12	TRBJ2-3	TRBV2	.	.	CASSGITDTQYF	TGTGCCAGCAGTGGAATCACAGATACGCAGTATTTT
13	TRBJ2-1	TRBV29-1	once	.	CSVARGGYNEQFF	TGCAGCGTTGCCAGGGGGGGGTACAATGAGCAGTTCTTC
15	TRBJ2-3	TRBV24-1	.	.	CATSDSQLGADTQYF	TGTGCCACCAGTGACTCTCAACTCGGGGCAGATACGCAGTATTTT
16	TRBJ1-1	TRBV7-8	.	.	CASSSPGAAGKTEAFF	TGTGCCAGCAGCTCCCCAGGCGCCGCAGGGAAAACTGAAGCTTTCTTT
13	TRBJ1-1	TRBV6-5	.	.	CASSSLLNTEAFF	TGTGCCAGCAGTTCCTTGCTGAACACTGAAGCTTTCTTT
13	TRBJ2-5	TRBV7-3	.	.	CASSLITGETQYF	TGTGCCAGCAGCTTAATTACCGGCGAGACCCAGTACTTC
12	TRBJ2-5	TRBV9	.	.	CASSVEGETQYF	TGTGCCAGCAGCGTAGAGGGAGAGACCCAGTACTTC
14	TRBJ2-4	TRBV11-2	.	.	CASSLEGGMGIQYF	TGTGCCAGCAGCTTAGAAGGGGGAATGGGCATTCAGTACTTC
12	TRBJ1-1	TRBV2	.	.	CASDRSPIEAFF	TGTGCCAGCGACAGGTCCCCCATTGAAGCTTTCTTT
17	TRBJ1-4	TRBV3-1/TRBV3-2	.	.	CASSQDSFGTSGEKLFF	TGTGCCAGCAGCCAAGATTCATTCGGGACAAGCGGGGAAAAACTGTTTTTT
16	TRBJ1-5	TRBV4-2	.	TRBD1	CASSQEGQVRNQPQHF	TGTGCCAGCAGCCAAGAGGGACAGGTACGCAATCAGCCCCAGCATTTT
13	TRBJ1-2	TRBV7-9	.	.	CASSLVPMEGYTF	TGTGCCAGCAGCTTAGTGCCGATGGAGGGCTACACCTTC
14	TRBJ1-1	TRBV30	once	.	CAWSGPSHNTEAFF	TGTGCCTGGAGTGGACCGTCTCACAACACTGAAGCTTTCTTT
16	TRBJ1-2	TRBV5-8	.	TRBD1	CASSADLQGEGYGYTF	TGTGCCAGCAGCGCGGATCTACAGGGGGAGGGCTATGGCTACACCTTC
14	TRBJ1-6	TRBV25-1	.	.	CASSGETWNSPLHF	TGTGCCAGCAGTGGCGAGACCTGGAATTCACCCCTCCACTTT